These 11 T cell receptor beta chains originate from one sample sequenced in a study of cytomegalovirus exposure and HLA in healthy donors. PCR employed 60 Vbeta and 13 Jbeta primers. TCRdb keeps only in-frame clones here, not all; method: immunoSEQ multiplex PCR. The data show about 150,000 clones, around four fifths seen once. The sequencing input was PBMCs. These receptors were taken from a woman aged 25 to 45 in good health and CMV-seronegative.

This clone was detected only a few times. The chain employs TRBV27 and TRBJ1-1; tentative D call: TRBD1 (6 bases). V was cut by 5 bases and J by 0 bases, with 13 bases left in between. CDR3 length: 15 amino acids. In germline, CDR1 is MNHEY, CDR2 SMNVEV (reference sequence). The CDR3 spells CASSPHRAVNTEAFF. As DNA, the CDR3 is TGTGCCAGCAGTCCCCACAGGGCGGTGAACACTGAAGCTTTCTTT.

V is TRBV29-1 and J is TRBJ1-1; tentatively, D is TRBD1 (6 bases). This CDR3 has 13 residues. Deletions cut 5 bases from V and 5 bases from J, with 15 bases between. CDR1 is SQVTM and CDR2 is ANQGSEA in the germline V gene. CDR3: CSVRRGSSTEAFF. In DNA, the CDR3 is TGCAGCGTTCGCAGGGGCTCCTCTACTGAAGCTTTCTTT. Combining the CDR3 with reference TRBV29-1 and TRBJ1-1 gives the whole variable domain SAVISQKPSRDICQRGTSLTIQCQVDSQVTMMFWYRQQPGQSLTLIATANQGSEATYESGFVIDKFPISRPNLTFSTLTVSNMSPEDSSIYLCSVRRGSSTEAFFGQGTRLTVV.

This clone is a singleton in its sample. The chain has TRBV19 and TRBJ2-2; tentative D call: TRBD1 (5 bases). Germline V gene sequence: CDR1 LNHDA, CDR2 SQIVND (reference sequence). Trimming left V 5 bases short and J 2 bases short, with 9 bases between. CDR3 length: 14 amino acids. CDR3 residues: CASSVQGNTGELFF. The CDR3 region has the DNA TGTGCCAGTAGTGTCCAGGGAAACACCGGGGAGCTGTTTTTT.

V usage is TRBV19 and J usage is TRBJ1-4; the D is unclear. The CDR3 loop spans 16 amino acids. V gave up 4 bases and J gave up 8 bases, with 20 bases separating them. Looked up from germline, CDR1 is LNHDA and CDR2 is SQIVND (reference sequence). The CDR3 sequence is CASSTFRRELSEKLFF. In DNA form, the CDR3 reads TGTGCCAGTAGTACCTTTAGAAGGGAGTTAAGCGAAAAACTGTTTTTT.

The chain has TRBV5-5 and TRBJ1-2; possibly TRBD1 for D (5 bases). Germline values: CDR1 SGHKS, CDR2 YYEKEE (reference sequence). V lost 3 bases and J lost 4, with 13 bases in between. The CDR3 sequence is 14 residues long. The CDR3 protein is CASSYQTGSYGYTF. The CDR3 region has the DNA TGTGCCAGCAGCTACCAAACAGGAAGCTATGGCTACACCTTC.

The chain employs TRBV2 and TRBJ2-5; possible D gene TRBD2, 6 bases. The CDR3 covers 17 residues. CDR1 and CDR2 (germline): SNHLY, FYNNEI. The V gene lost 1 base and the J gene lost 0 bases, with 15 bases spanning the gap. CDR3 loop: CASSEGGRLGNQETQYF. Written as DNA, the CDR3 is TGTGCCAGCAGTGAAGGGGGGAGACTAGGAAACCAAGAGACCCAGTACTTC.

In its sample, this clone was seen a few times. The rearrangement joins TRBV2 to TRBJ1-2; the D gene is possibly TRBD1 (6 bases). The CDR3 has 16 residues. Trimming removed 6 bases from V and 2 bases from J, with 19 bases in between. Germline CDR1 is SNHLY and CDR2 is FYNNEI. The CDR3 loop reads CASRAPRGIANYGYTF. Written as DNA, the CDR3 is TGTGCCAGCAGGGCTCCCAGGGGTATAGCCAACTATGGCTACACCTTC.

The chain links TRBV9 to TRBJ1-2; maybe TRBD1 (5 bases). The CDR3 consists of 13 residues. From germline, CDR1 is SGDLS and CDR2 YYNGEE. Trimming cost V 3 bases and J 2 bases, with 8 bases left between them. For the CDR3, the DNA is TGTGCCAGCAGCGGCCGGGGGAACTATGGCTACACCTTC. This translates into CASSGRGNYGYTF.

This clone occurred a few times. J is TRBJ1-1 and V is TRBV28, with 10 bases matching TRBD1. CDR1 MDHEN and CDR2 SYDVKM come from the germline V gene. Losses at the gene ends were 3 bases for V and 6 bases for J; bases not matched to a gene: 10. The CDR3 consists of 16 residues. This CDR3 reads CASSLTGGGERPEAFF. The CDR3 nucleotides read TGTGCCAGCAGTTTGACAGGGGGCGGGGAACGACCTGAAGCTTTCTTT. Full variable domain (remainder filled in from reference TRBV28 and TRBJ1-1): DVKVTQSSRYLVKRTGEKVFLECVQDMDHENMFWYRQDPGLGLRLIYFSYDVKMKEKGDIPEGYSVSREKKERFSLILESASTNQTSMYLCASSLTGGGERPEAFFGQGTRLTVV.

The chain uses TRBV5-4 and TRBJ2-7; perhaps TRBD2 as D (5 bases). The germline gives CDR1 SGHNT, CDR2 YYREEE (reference sequence). This CDR3 contains 12 residues. Trimming pared 4 bases from V and 5 bases from J, leaving 10 bases between. CDR3: CASSLLDNEQYF. As DNA, the CDR3 is TGTGCCAGCAGCCTACTAGATAACGAGCAGTACTTC. Full variable domain (rest looked up from reference TRBV5-4 and TRBJ2-7): ETGVTQSPTHLIKTRGQQVTLRCSSQSGHNTVSWYQQALGQGPQFIFQYYREEENGRGNFPPRFSGLQFPNYSSELNVNALELDDSALYLCASSLLDNEQYFGPGTRLTVT.

The chain combines TRBV19 with TRBJ1-2, with 9 bases that match TRBD1. Germline CDR1 is LNHDA and CDR2 is SQIVND (reference sequence). V lost 5 bases and J lost 7; bases outside the gene matches: 5. The CDR3 runs to 13 residues. This CDR3 reads CASSWGTGSGYTF. In nucleotides, the CDR3 is TGTGCCAGTAGTTGGGGGACAGGGTCTGGCTACACCTTC.